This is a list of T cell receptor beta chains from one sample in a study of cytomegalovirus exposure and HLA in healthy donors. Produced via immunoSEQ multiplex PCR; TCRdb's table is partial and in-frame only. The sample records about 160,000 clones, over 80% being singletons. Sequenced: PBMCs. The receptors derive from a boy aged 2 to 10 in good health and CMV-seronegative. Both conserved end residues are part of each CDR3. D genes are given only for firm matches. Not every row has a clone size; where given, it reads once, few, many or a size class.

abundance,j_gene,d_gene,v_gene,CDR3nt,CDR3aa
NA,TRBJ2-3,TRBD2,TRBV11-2,TGTGCCAGCAGCTGGCGGGGTAGCGGGGGGTATACAGATACGCAGTATTTT,CASSWRGSGGYTDTQYF
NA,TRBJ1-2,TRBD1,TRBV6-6,TGTGCCAGCAATCCCGGGACAGGGTTTCACTATGGCTACACCTTC,CASNPGTGFHYGYTF
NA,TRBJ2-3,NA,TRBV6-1,TGTGCCAGCAGTGGAGGGCGCTCAGATACGCAGTATTTT,CASSGGRSDTQYF
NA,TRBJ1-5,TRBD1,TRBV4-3,TGCGCCAGCAGCCAAGACCGACAGGGTTGGGGTCAGCCCCAGCATTTT,CASSQDRQGWGQPQHF
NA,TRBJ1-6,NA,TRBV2,TGTGCCAGCAGTGTAACACCCCCGGGGGACTATAATTCACCCCTCCACTTT,CASSVTPPGDYNSPLHF
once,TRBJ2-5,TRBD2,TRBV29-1,TGCAGCGTTGATAAGGCTAGCGGGCCACAAGGCGAGGAGACCCAGTACTTC,CSVDKASGPQGEETQYF
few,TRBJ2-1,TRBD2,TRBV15,TGTGCCACTGGACTAGCGGGAGTCAATGAGCAGTTCTTC,CATGLAGVNEQFF
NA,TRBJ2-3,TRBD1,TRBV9,TGTGCCAGCAGCGTAGTTGGAGACAGGGGGGCAGATACGCAGTATTTT,CASSVVGDRGADTQYF
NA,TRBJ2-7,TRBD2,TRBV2,TGTGCCAGCACTAGCGGGAGGCTAAACGAGCAGTACTTC,CASTSGRLNEQYF
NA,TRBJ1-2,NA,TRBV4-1,TGCGCCAGCAGCCAAGAAGTCGGACAGATCTATGGCTACACCTTC,CASSQEVGQIYGYTF
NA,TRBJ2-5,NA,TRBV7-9,TGTTCCAGCAGCTTCCCCCGTACGGGGGAAGAGACCCAGTACTTC,CSSSFPRTGEETQYF
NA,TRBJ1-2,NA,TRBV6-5,TGTGCCAGCAGCCCAGGTCCGTCTAACTATGGCTACACCTTC,CASSPGPSNYGYTF
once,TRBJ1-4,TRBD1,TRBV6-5,TGTGCCAGCAGTTCCGTGACAGGGGATGAAAAACTGTTTTTT,CASSSVTGDEKLFF
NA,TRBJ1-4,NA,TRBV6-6,TGTGCCAGCTCCAGGGGATCAACTAATGAAAAACTGTTTTTT,CASSRGSTNEKLFF
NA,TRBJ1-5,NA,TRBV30,TGTGCCTGGAGGGGGGCCGGCAATCAGCCCCAGCATTTT,CAWRGAGNQPQHF
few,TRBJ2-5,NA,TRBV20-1,TGCAGTGCTAAGAGTCAAGAGACCCAGTACTTC,CSAKSQETQYF
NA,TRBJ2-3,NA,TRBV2,TGTGCCAGCAGTGAGGAGGATACGCAGTATTTT,CASSEEDTQYF
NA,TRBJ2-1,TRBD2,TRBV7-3,TGTGCCAGCACCACCGGACTAGACGCCTACAATGAGCAGTTCTTC,CASTTGLDAYNEQFF
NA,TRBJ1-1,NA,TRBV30,TGTGCCTGGAGTGTTCAGCAGACGACTAACACTGAAGCTTTCTTT,CAWSVQQTTNTEAFF
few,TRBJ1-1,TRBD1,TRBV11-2,TGTGCCAGCAGCCACGCGCTGGGACAGCTCCTTATGAACACTGAAGCTTTCTTT,CASSHALGQLLMNTEAFF
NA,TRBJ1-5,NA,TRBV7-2,TGTGCCAGCAGCGAGGACAGAAGTCAGCCCCAGCATTTT,CASSEDRSQPQHF
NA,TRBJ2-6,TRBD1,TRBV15,TGTGCCACCAGACAAAACAGGGGTGGGGCCAACGTCCTGACTTTC,CATRQNRGGANVLTF
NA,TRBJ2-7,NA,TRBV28,TGTGCCAGCAGGGTTATAGCGGAGGGCTACGAGCAGTACTTC,CASRVIAEGYEQYF
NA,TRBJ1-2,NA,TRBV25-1,TGTGCCAGCAGTGACGGGTCTAACTATGGCTACACCTTC,CASSDGSNYGYTF
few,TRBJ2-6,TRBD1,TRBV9,TGTGCCAGCAGCGTAAATAGAGAAGGGGGCACCGGGGCCAACGTCCTGACTTTC,CASSVNREGGTGANVLTF
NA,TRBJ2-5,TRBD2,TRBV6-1,TGTGCCAGCACTACCGGCAGGCTAGCGGGGGAGACCCAGTACTTC,CASTTGRLAGETQYF
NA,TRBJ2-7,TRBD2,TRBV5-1,TGCGCCAGCAGCACGGGACTAGCGGGTGACGAGCAGTACTTC,CASSTGLAGDEQYF
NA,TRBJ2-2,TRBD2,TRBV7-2,TGTGCCAGCAGCACAGTCCCCGGGGGGGCTGGCGGGGAGCTGTTTTTT,CASSTVPGGAGGELFF
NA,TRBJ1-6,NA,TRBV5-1,TGCGCCAGCAGCTTGGCGGGGAGTGGGGATTCACCCCTCCACTTT,CASSLAGSGDSPLHF